Detailed here is one TCR beta chain. The sample belongs to a study of control samples from healthy donors and cancer patients. TCRdb's table, derived via immunoSEQ multiplex PCR, lists solely in-frame clones and lacks some. The repertoire includes some 130,000 clones, roughly 92% of them detected once, and 5.5% sits in the top ten. The CDR3 totals 15 residues. The V gene's germline CDR1 is MNHNS and CDR2 SASEGT. V dropped 1 base and J dropped 9; count of bases not matched to a gene: 6. The V gene is TRBV6-1, the J gene TRBJ1-6, with 7 positions matching TRBD1. The sequencing input was blood. This TCR was sampled from a man younger than 30 in good health. CDR3 DNA sequence: TGTGCCAGCAGTGAAGACAGGGGATCGTTTTCACCCCTCCACTTT. Amino acids: CASSEDRGSFSPLHF.